The 25 T cell receptor beta chains listed next were all sequenced from one sample in a study of cytomegalovirus exposure and HLA in healthy donors. 60 Vbeta and 13 Jbeta primers were used in PCR. Assay used: immunoSEQ multiplex PCR; TCRdb lists only in-frame clones, some missing. The profile shows 150,000 to 200,000 clones, over 70% of them singletons. The sequenced sample consisted of PBMCs. Every receptor here comes from a woman between 45 and 60 years old in good health and CMV-seropositive.

This chain uses TRBV6-1 with TRBJ2-7; TRBD1 aligns across 12 bases. CDR1 and CDR2 (germline): MNHNS, SASEGT. This CDR3 has 15 amino acids. The V segment lost 4 bases and the J segment 0 bases; nucleotides outside the gene matches: 1. CDR3: CASSGDRGHSYEQYF. The CDR3 nucleotides are TGTGCCAGCAGTGGGGACAGGGGGCACTCCTACGAGCAGTACTTC.

The CDR3 spells CASSRGTGEEKLFF. CDR3 nucleotide sequence: TGTGCCAGCAGTCGTGGGACAGGAGAAGAAAAACTGTTTTTT. V and J are TRBV7-6 and TRBJ1-4, with 8 nucleotides matching TRBD1. Germline lookup yields CDR1 SGHVS and CDR2 FNYEAQ. This CDR3 region has 14 residues. The V and J ends lost 6 bases and 8 bases, in that order; junction bases with no gene match: 8.

V usage is TRBV25-1 and J usage is TRBJ2-5, with TRBD1 identical over 9 bases. V was pared by 6 bases and J by 2 bases, with 4 bases of the junction left unmatched. The germline CDR1 and CDR2 sequences are MGHDK and SYGVNS. The CDR3 loop spans 14 amino acids. The CDR3 coding sequence is TGTGCCAGCAGGGGGACAGGGCTTCAAGAGACCCAGTACTTC. It encodes CASRGTGLQETQYF. Full variable domain (missing parts from reference TRBV25-1 and TRBJ2-5): EADIYQTPRYLVIGTGKKITLECSQTMGHDKMYWYQQDPGMELHLIHYSYGVNSTEKGDLSSESTVSRIRTEHFPLTLESARPSHTSQYLCASRGTGLQETQYFGPGTRLLVL.

This clone was recorded once. The CDR3 nucleotides read TGTGCCAGCAGTTACTCGAAGGCTAGCGGACCCTACGAGCAGTACTTC. This codes for CASSYSKASGPYEQYF. The rearrangement joins TRBV6-6 to TRBJ2-7; 7 bases fit TRBD2. Germline trimming cut 0 bases from V and 2 bases from J; bases unmatched to any gene: 7. Looked up from germline, CDR1 is MNHNY and CDR2 is SVGAGI (reference sequence). This CDR3 is 16 amino acids long.

The chain recombines TRBV7-3 with TRBJ2-2, with D tentatively TRBD2 (7 bases). Germline CDR1 and CDR2: SGHTA and FQGTGA. The CDR3 is 15 amino acids. V lost 6 bases and J 4 bases, leaving 15 bases between the germline ends. The CDR3 region has the DNA TGTGCCAGCAGTCCGGGGGGCCATTCCACCGGGGAGCTGTTTTTT. This encodes CASSPGGHSTGELFF.

V usage is TRBV6-1 and J usage is TRBJ2-7, with D tentatively TRBD2 (6 bases). This CDR3 has 14 residues. The germline CDR1 and CDR2 sequences are MNHNS and SASEGT. The ends were cut back, 6 bases at V and 0 bases at J, with 12 bases in the middle. CDR3 nucleotide sequence: TGTGCCAGCAGGGGGACTCGCGACTCCTACGAGCAGTACTTC. As protein: CASRGTRDSYEQYF.

The rearrangement links TRBV5-4 to TRBJ2-3; D not certain. Per germline, CDR1 SGHNT and CDR2 YYREEE (reference sequence). Trimming left V 0 bases short and J 2 bases short, with 7 bases between. The CDR3 is 14 residues long. The CDR3 loop reads CASSLARFTDTQYF. CDR3 coding DNA: TGTGCCAGCAGCTTGGCCAGGTTCACAGATACGCAGTATTTT.

This clone was picked up one time. This chain connects TRBV5-6 to TRBJ1-2; 7 nucleotides align to TRBD1. This CDR3 has 16 amino acids. J lost 7 bases, V lost 4 bases, and 16 bases had no gene match. Germline V gene data show CDR1 as SGHDT and CDR2 as YYEEEE. CDR3 DNA: TGTGCCAGCAGCCTGCATACCGACAGGGAACTATGTGGCTACACCTTC. Residues: CASSLHTDRELCGYTF.

J is TRBJ1-2 and V is TRBV5-1; 7 positions agree with TRBD1. CDR3 length equals 15 residues. Germline V gene data show CDR1 as SGHRS and CDR2 as YFSETQ. After removal of 0 bases from V and 6 bases from J, the junction contained 8 bases not matched to a gene. The CDR3 coding sequence is TGCGCCAGCAGCTTGGGTACAGGGGCTTCTGATGGCTACACCTTC. Protein product: CASSLGTGASDGYTF.

V usage is TRBV5-6 and J usage is TRBJ1-3; D gene uncertain. Trimming shortened V by 0 bases and J by 0 bases, and 7 bases separated the two germline ends. There are 15 residues in the CDR3. Germline V CDR1 and CDR2: SGHDT, YYEEEE. The CDR3: CASSLGFSSGNTIYF. In nucleotides, the CDR3 is TGTGCCAGCAGCTTGGGGTTCAGCTCTGGAAACACCATATATTTT.

This clone was seen more than once but under ten times. The rearrangement joins TRBV6-5 to TRBJ2-4; the match to TRBD2 covers 7 bases. CDR3 length: 15 amino acids. V gave up 0 bases and J gave up 7 bases; unmatched junction bases: 6. CDR1 MNHEY and CDR2 SVGAGI come from the germline V gene. The CDR3 coding sequence is TGTGCCAGCAGTTACTCGACGGGGGGAAGGAACATTCAGTACTTC. Translating it yields CASSYSTGGRNIQYF.

This clone was seen once. The chain couples TRBV5-6 to TRBJ2-7, with D unclear. Germline assignment: CDR1 SGHDT and CDR2 YYEEEE. The V end lost 2 bases, the J end lost 2 bases, and 11 bases lay between the germline ends. CDR3 length equals 14 residues. The DNA of the CDR3 is TGTGCCAGCAGCTTCTCTTTTACTACCTACGAGCAGTACTTC. Amino acids: CASSFSFTTYEQYF.

The V call is TRBV30, the J call TRBJ1-6; no clear D. V was shortened by 4 bases and J by 6 bases, with 10 bases between the two germline ends. This CDR3 spans 13 amino acids. Germline CDR1 reads GTSNPN; CDR2 reads SVGIG (reference sequence). CDR3 nucleotides: TGTGCCTGGAAGGCCGCGGCTAATTCACCCCTCCACTTT. It yields the protein CAWKAAANSPLHF.

The chain joins TRBV19 to TRBJ1-1; TRBD1 aligns across 9 bases. CDR3 length: 13 amino acids. V lost 6 bases to trimming and J lost 4 bases; unmatched junction nucleotides: 3. Germline V gives CDR1 LNHDA, CDR2 SQIVND (reference sequence). The CDR3: CASRDRGGTEAFF. CDR3 bases: TGTGCCAGTAGGGACAGGGGAGGCACTGAAGCTTTCTTT. The whole variable domain, remainder taken from reference TRBV19 and TRBJ1-1, is DGGITQSPKYLFRKEGQNVTLSCEQNLNHDAMYWYRQDPGQGLRLIYYSQIVNDFQKGDIAEGYSVSREKKESFPLTVTSAQKNPTAFYLCASRDRGGTEAFFGQGTRLTVV.

The CDR3 DNA is TGCAGCGTTGGAATGTCAGGGAGGGGCTACACCTTC. Amino acids: CSVGMSGRGYTF. The chain combines TRBV29-1 with TRBJ1-2; D perhaps matches TRBD1 (5 bases). V gave up 4 bases and J gave up 8 bases, with 14 bases separating them. The germline V gene encodes CDR1 SQVTM and CDR2 ANQGSEA. The length of the CDR3 is 12 residues.

This chain connects TRBV19 to TRBJ1-5; 8 nucleotides agree with TRBD1. V lost 5 bases and J lost 6; bases outside the gene matches: 3. This CDR3 has 13 amino acids. The germline gives CDR1 LNHDA, CDR2 SQIVND (reference sequence). CDR3: CASSLTGGQPQHF. The CDR3 nucleotides read TGTGCCAGTAGTCTAACAGGGGGTCAGCCCCAGCATTTT.

This clone has just a few counts. The chain links TRBV5-4 to TRBJ1-2, with 7 positions matching TRBD1. V was clipped by 0 bases and J by 4 bases; unmatched bases: 6. The CDR3 covers 15 residues. Germline V gives CDR1 SGHNT, CDR2 YYREEE (reference sequence). The CDR3 here is CASSLGNRGGYGYTF. Here the CDR3 DNA reads TGTGCCAGCAGCTTGGGGAACAGGGGCGGCTATGGCTACACCTTC.

The V call is TRBV30, the J call TRBJ2-3; 11 bases line up with TRBD2. The CDR3 totals 16 residues. After removal of 0 bases from V and 4 bases from J, the junction contained 6 bases not matched to a gene. CDR1 GTSNPN and CDR2 SVGIG come from the germline V gene (reference sequence). CDR3 sequence reads: CAWSVLAGGGADTQYF. CDR3 bases: TGTGCCTGGAGTGTTTTAGCGGGGGGGGGCGCAGATACGCAGTATTTT.

This clone was detected only once. The rearrangement uses TRBV7-2 and TRBJ1-2; no definite D call. V lost 8 bases and J 8 bases, leaving 18 bases between the germline ends. The CDR3 runs 13 residues. CDR1 SGHTA and CDR2 FQGNSA come from the germline V gene. CDR3 nucleotides: TGTGCCAGCTGGGGAGGCGGGAAAGAAGGCTACACCTTC. Translation: CASWGGGKEGYTF. Based on the CDR3 plus reference TRBV7-2 and TRBJ1-2, the full variable domain is GAGVSQSPSNKVTEKGKDVELRCDPISGHTALYWYRQSLGQGLEFLIYFQGNSAPDKSGLPSDRFSAERTGGSVSTLTIQRTQQEDSAVYLCASWGGGKEGYTFGSGTRLTVV.

This chain joins TRBV2 and TRBJ1-5; D gene unclear. The V end was cut by 7 bases, the J end by 6 bases, with 13 bases between. The CDR3 sequence is 13 residues long. Per germline, CDR1 SNHLY and CDR2 FYNNEI. The CDR3 protein is CASKVTSGQPQHF. Written as DNA, the CDR3 is TGTGCCAGCAAGGTGACCTCAGGTCAGCCCCAGCATTTT.

CDR3 region: CASNPAGQLNYGYTF. Here the CDR3 DNA reads TGTGCCAGTAACCCGGCGGGACAGCTAAACTATGGCTACACCTTC. The chain employs TRBV6-1 and TRBJ1-2; 7 bases agree with TRBD1. This CDR3 is built from 15 residues. CDR1 and CDR2 (germline): MNHNS, SASEGT. V dropped 9 bases and J dropped 2; count of bases not matched to a gene: 12.

The table lists this clone with a count of one. The chain recombines TRBV15 with TRBJ2-3; D is perhaps TRBD2 (5 bases). Trimming left V 0 bases short and J 1 base short, with 8 bases between. This CDR3 spans 15 amino acids. Germline CDR1 and CDR2: LNHNV and YYDKDF (reference sequence). The CDR3 sequence: CATSRDMRGTDTQYF. The CDR3 DNA follows: TGTGCCACCAGCAGAGATATGCGGGGCACAGATACGCAGTATTTT.

The V and J genes are TRBV9 and TRBJ1-2; D might be TRBD1 (6 bases). Trimming removed 3 bases at V and 7 bases at J, with 22 bases between. Germline lookup yields CDR1 SGDLS and CDR2 YYNGEE. CDR3 size: 16 residues. Here the CDR3 reads CASSARLQGSSIGYTF. The CDR3 region has the DNA TGTGCCAGCAGCGCCAGGTTACAGGGAAGCTCGATTGGCTACACCTTC.

The chain employs TRBV6-1 and TRBJ2-2; 10 nucleotides line up with TRBD2. CDR3 length equals 15 residues. Germline V CDR1 and CDR2: MNHNS, SASEGT. Unmatched junction bases numbered 5, after V lost 6 bases and J lost 4 bases. The CDR3 DNA is TGTGCCAGCAGCGGACTAGCGGCGACCACCGGGGAGCTGTTTTTT. Translating it yields CASSGLAATTGELFF.

V is TRBV15 and J is TRBJ2-2; D remains ambiguous. Looked up from germline, CDR1 is LNHNV and CDR2 is YYDKDF (reference sequence). V lost 0 bases and J 0 bases, leaving 5 bases between the germline ends. This CDR3 comprises 15 residues. CDR3 amino acids: CATSRDTANTGELFF. CDR3 DNA sequence: TGTGCCACCAGCAGAGATACAGCGAACACCGGGGAGCTGTTTTTT.